This T cell receptor beta chain was obtained from a study of shared clonotypes between healthy human individuals. An even split of each subset's genomic DNA across several immunoSEQ plates was performed. Unsorted PBMC replicate PCRs used about 280 ng DNA, about 30,000 T cell genomes. Measured with immunoSEQ multiplex PCR; TCRdb has only the in-frame clones, and not every one. The top ten clones hold 9.5% to 15% of a sample with hundreds of thousands of clones, roughly three quarters of them seen once. Healthy HIV-negative adults without recent acute infections or vaccinations served as donors. The CDR3 covers 13 residues. Germline V gene sequence: CDR1 SGHDN, CDR2 FVKESK. J gave up 4 bases and V 6 bases, and 2 bases lay outside the gene matches. As concerns this clone: What it recognizes is unknown.

Overall study findings and caveats: What limited the represented genetic and exposure-history diversity was the small number of donors.

The sequence was obtained from a woman between 35 and 50 years old in good health. Some clones in this sample may be carry-over from other donors' samples. The sequenced material came from PBMCs. The chain couples TRBV14 to TRBJ2-5; the match to TRBD2 covers 10 bases. The DNA of the CDR3 is TGTGCCAGCAGACTAGCGGGATCAGAGACCCAGTACTTC. Residues: CASRLAGSETQYF. The variable domain in full, completed from reference TRBV14 and TRBJ2-5, reads EAGVTQFPSHSVIEKGQTVTLRCDPISGHDNLYWYRRVMGKEIKFLLHFVKESKQDESGMPNNRFLAERTGGTYSTLKVQPAELEDSGVYFCASRLAGSETQYFGPGTRLLVL.